These 18 T cell receptor beta chains share one sample of origin, sequenced in a study of blood T cell repertoires in COVID-19. Method: immunoSEQ multiplex PCR; TCRdb's copy keeps in-frame clones and lacks some. The sample yields hundreds of thousands of clones, around 90% seen once. Sequencing was done on a sample of peripheral blood. These receptors originate from a man aged 18-30 years with active or convalescent COVID-19.

The rearrangement joins TRBV7-8 to TRBJ2-7, with D possibly TRBD2 on 7 matching bases. V was shortened by 2 bases and J by 6 bases, with 14 bases between the two germline ends. The CDR3 is 14 residues long. Germline V gene sequence: CDR1 SGHVS, CDR2 FQNEAQ. The CDR3 DNA is TGTGCCAGCAGCTTACGGCCAGGGGAGGGCGAGCAGTACTTC. It is translated as CASSLRPGEGEQYF.

V usage is TRBV6-6 and J usage is TRBJ1-1, with unresolved D. Germline CDR1 and CDR2: MNHNY and SVGAGI (reference sequence). The CDR3 is 14 residues long. Trimming cost V 4 bases and J 3 bases, with 12 bases left between them. The CDR3 loop is CASSWTPRDTEAFF. The CDR3 DNA sequence: TGTGCCAGCAGTTGGACCCCGAGGGACACTGAAGCTTTCTTT.

The chain couples TRBV6-5 to TRBJ1-6, with 9 bases aligning to TRBD1. This CDR3 contains 14 residues. V shed 8 bases, J shed 7 bases, and the junction held 6 bases outside the gene matches. CDR1 and CDR2 from the germline V gene are MNHEY and SVGAGI. This CDR3 is CASGGQGTNSPLHF. CDR3 DNA: TGTGCCAGCGGAGGACAGGGGACAAATTCACCCCTCCACTTT.

This clone came up a few times. This rearrangement joins TRBV29-1 to TRBJ1-1; possible D gene TRBD1, 5 bases. Germline V gene lookup returns CDR1 SQVTM and CDR2 ANQGSEA. This CDR3 is built from 15 residues. V lost 5 bases, J lost 2 bases, and 18 bases lay in between. The CDR3 loop reads CSVLPTGRANTEAFF. CDR3 sequence (DNA): TGCAGCGTTCTCCCGACCGGCAGGGCAAACACTGAAGCTTTCTTT.

The rearrangement joins TRBV19 to TRBJ2-7; 7 nucleotides line up with TRBD2. Germline V lookup: CDR1 LNHDA, CDR2 SQIVND (reference sequence). V was pared by 5 bases and J by 4 bases, with 11 bases of the junction left unmatched. The CDR3 sequence is 15 residues long. The CDR3 DNA follows: TGTGCCAGTAGTTCATCGGGTCAGGGAGGGTACGAGCAGTACTTC. This codes for CASSSSGQGGYEQYF.

This chain joins TRBV7-9 and TRBJ2-1, with D perhaps TRBD2 (6 bases). CDR1 and CDR2 from the germline V gene are SEHNR and FQNEAQ (reference sequence). Trimming took off 1 base at V and 8 bases at J, with 15 bases between the two ends. CDR3 length: 15 residues. CDR3: CASSLVPPGGDEQFF. In DNA, the CDR3 is TGTGCCAGCAGCTTAGTACCCCCCGGCGGGGATGAGCAGTTCTTC.

The V and J genes are TRBV6-5 and TRBJ1-1, with a possible D match to TRBD1 (5 bases). Germline assignment: CDR1 MNHEY and CDR2 SVGAGI. V lost 6 bases and J 1 base, leaving 12 bases between the germline ends. This CDR3 region has 14 residues. CDR3 bases: TGTGCCAGCAGAACCGGGACTGAGAACACTGAAGCTTTCTTT. Protein product: CASRTGTENTEAFF.

The chain recombines TRBV5-1 with TRBJ1-5, with TRBD1 matching over 7 bases. V lost 4 bases and J lost 7; bases outside the gene matches: 17. There are 17 residues in the CDR3. CDR1 is SGHRS, CDR2 YFSETQ, per germline. The CDR3 bases are TGCGCCAGCAGCCTAGGCCCCCGACAGGGAGATGGACAGCCCCAGCATTTT. Encoded protein: CASSLGPRQGDGQPQHF.

The chain joins TRBV6-5 to TRBJ1-6, with TRBD1 matching 8 bases. Germline loops: CDR1 MNHEY, CDR2 SVGAGI. J was trimmed by 11 bases and V by 2 bases; bases with no gene match: 11. The CDR3 covers 16 residues. CDR3 region: CASSYPRTGRPAPLHF. The CDR3 coding sequence is TGTGCCAGCAGTTACCCCCGGACAGGGAGGCCGGCACCCCTCCACTTT.

This clone was counted a few times. The CDR3 sequence is CSAWGDTEAFF. The CDR3 DNA is TGCAGTGCTTGGGGGGACACTGAAGCTTTCTTT. This chain connects TRBV20-1 to TRBJ1-1, with D possibly matching TRBD1 (5 bases). CDR1 is DFQATT and CDR2 is SNEGSKA in the germline V gene (reference sequence). The ends were cut back, 5 bases at V and 3 bases at J, with 7 bases in the middle. The length of the CDR3 is 11 residues.

This clone was detected once. The genes are TRBV11-2 and TRBJ2-1, with 12 bases matching TRBD2. Germline V gene lookup returns CDR1 SGHAT and CDR2 FQNNGV. The CDR3 totals 18 residues. Trimming removed 5 bases from V and 1 base from J; junction bases left unmatched: 9. The CDR3, as DNA: TGTGCCAGCAGCGATCTGACTAGCGGGGGCTTATCCTACAATGAGCAGTTCTTC. It translates to CASSDLTSGGLSYNEQFF. The whole variable domain, filled in from reference TRBV11-2 and TRBJ2-1, reads EAGVAQSPRYKIIEKRQSVAFWCNPISGHATLYWYQQILGQGPKLLIQFQNNGVVDDSQLPKDRFSAERLKGVDSTLKIQPAKLEDSAVYLCASSDLTSGGLSYNEQFFGPGTRLTVL.

This clone occurred a few times. This sequence joins TRBV11-2 and TRBJ1-4, with 10 bases lining up with TRBD1. CDR3 length equals 15 residues. V lost 4 bases and J lost 5; bases outside the gene matches: 4. Per germline, CDR1 SGHAT and CDR2 FQNNGV. CDR3 in DNA: TGTGCCAGCAGCTCCCCGGGACAGGGGAATGAAAAACTGTTTTTT. It yields the protein CASSSPGQGNEKLFF.

The rearrangement uses TRBV24-1 and TRBJ2-3, with a possible D match to TRBD2 (5 bases). The CDR3 totals 15 residues. Germline V gives CDR1 KGHDR, CDR2 SFDVKD. The ends were cut back, 9 bases at V and 0 bases at J, with 15 bases in the middle. The CDR3 loop reads CATGTSGASTDTQYF. The CDR3 DNA follows: TGTGCCACCGGAACAAGCGGCGCTAGCACAGATACGCAGTATTTT.

The V call is TRBV7-6, the J call TRBJ2-2, with 10 bases identical to TRBD1. The CDR3 runs 16 residues. The germline V gene encodes CDR1 SGHVS and CDR2 FNYEAQ. The junction had 3 bases not matched to a gene; V was cut back by 3 bases and J by 2 bases. The CDR3 DNA is TGTGCCAGCAGCTTCGGGACAGGGGATAACACCGGGGAGCTGTTTTTT. This codes for CASSFGTGDNTGELFF.

The chain links TRBV28 to TRBJ1-5; D not certain. The CDR3 runs 13 residues. V lost 6 bases to trimming and J lost 9 bases, with 15 bases between them. Germline CDR1 and CDR2: MDHEN and SYDVKM. CDR3 residues: CASSQKPSLPQHF. DNA for the CDR3: TGTGCCAGCAGCCAAAAGCCTTCACTGCCCCAGCATTTT.

The rearrangement links TRBV28 to TRBJ2-2; 9 positions match TRBD2. With V trimmed by 5 bases and J by 6 bases, 10 bases remained unmatched. The CDR3 extends over 16 amino acids. Germline V CDR1 and CDR2: MDHEN, SYDVKM. The CDR3 sequence: CASSPRISGSSGELFF. The CDR3 DNA reads as TGTGCCAGCAGTCCCCGCATTAGCGGGAGCTCCGGGGAGCTGTTTTTT.

CDR3 residues: CATSRMAHPRSHEQYF. CDR3 bases: TGTGCCACCAGCAGAATGGCGCACCCCAGGTCACACGAGCAGTACTTC. The chain links TRBV15 to TRBJ2-7; D is unclear. V lost 2 bases, J lost 5 bases, and 19 bases lay in between. Germline V gives CDR1 LNHNV, CDR2 YYDKDF (reference sequence). There are 16 residues in the CDR3.

The CDR3 region has the DNA TGTGCCAGCAGCGCCGGACAGGGGAGAACGGCTGAAGCTTTCTTT. It encodes CASSAGQGRTAEAFF. V and J are TRBV5-6 and TRBJ1-1, with TRBD1 identical over 9 bases. CDR1 and CDR2 from the germline V gene are SGHDT and YYEEEE. CDR3 size: 15 residues. With 4 bases clipped from V and 6 bases from J, the junction kept 10 bases outside the gene matches.